The 16 T cell receptor beta chains below all came from one sample that was sequenced in a study of blood T cells in healthy people across ages (dated by TCRdb to 2013 to 2016). Library prep was done by 5' RACE. These reads were obtained on an Illumina HiSeq 2500. A second PCR of roughly 7 to 12 cycles was performed with a sample-barcoded 5' primer and a J-beta primer mix. TCRdb reran the public reads through fastp at Q25 and MiXCR, keeping productive beta chains. Rows are unified per CDR3 protein, each entry keeping the most common DNA and genes. In all, the sample holds hundreds of thousands of distinct CDR3 sequences, and roughly 32% of those were seen once. In total, the top ten clones hold approximately 15% of the sample. The specimen was blood. These receptors were taken from a woman of 80 years or more in good health. Donor details come from another sample of the same person, matched by shared clones.

This clonotype has only a few counts. The chain links TRBV20-1 to TRBJ2-7, with 9 positions matching TRBD1. V shed 6 bases, J shed 3 bases, and the junction held 0 bases outside the gene matches. Looked up from germline, CDR1 is DFQATT and CDR2 is SNEGSKA (reference sequence). The CDR3 sequence is 11 residues long. CDR3 coding DNA: TGCAGTGCGGGACAGGGCTACGAGCAGTACTTC. Translation: CSAGQGYEQYF.

A few counts support this clonotype. A read error is possible here, since a much larger clone lies one base away. The rearrangement joins TRBV20-1 to TRBJ2-6, with D tentatively TRBD1 (5 bases). The length of the CDR3 is 14 residues. Germline CDR1 reads DFQATT; CDR2 reads SNEGSKA (reference sequence). The DNA for the CDR3 is TGCAGTGCTAGAGGGGCCGCTGGGGCCAACGTCCTGGCTTTC. Amino acids: CSARGAAGANVLAF.

Many counts were recorded for this clonotype. The chain carries TRBV15 and TRBJ2-3; 11 bases agree with TRBD2. CDR1 is LNHNV, CDR2 YYDKDF, per germline (reference sequence). The CDR3 covers 15 residues. V shed 2 bases, J shed 6 bases, and the junction held 4 bases outside the gene matches. CDR3 sequence: CATSRPSSGGDTQYF. CDR3 DNA sequence: TGTGCCACCAGCAGACCGTCTAGCGGGGGGGATACGCAGTATTTT.

Details on this clonotype: A much larger clonotype is one base distant, so this may be a read error. The chain couples TRBV6-5 to TRBJ2-6, with a possible D match to TRBD1 (6 bases). CDR1 is MNHEY, CDR2 SVGAGI, per germline. The CDR3 loop spans 17 amino acids. The CDR3 is CVSTKRGSLSGANVLTF. For the CDR3, the DNA is TGTGTCAGCACCAAGAGGGGGTCCCTCTCTGGGGCCAACGTCCTGACTTTC.

A few counts support this clonotype. The V call is TRBV5-1, the J call TRBJ1-1; D not resolved. Between the trimmed V and J ends, which lost 0 bases and 5 bases, there was a span of 11 bases. CDR1 SGHRS and CDR2 YFSETQ come from the germline V gene. The CDR3 extends over 14 amino acids. The CDR3 nucleotides read TGCGCCAGCAGCTTGGACAGCGCCCCAACTGAAGCTTTCTTT. Translation gives CASSLDSAPTEAFF. The full variable domain, in which reference TRBV5-1 and TRBJ1-1 provide the parts outside the CDR3, is KAGVTQTPRYLIKTRGQQVTLSCSPISGHRSVSWYQQTPGQGLQFLFEYFSETQRNKGNFPGRFSGRQFSNSRSEMNVSTLELGDSALYLCASSLDSAPTEAFFGQGTRLTVV.

The chain couples TRBV20-1 to TRBJ2-1, with TRBD2 matching 9 bases. CDR1 is DFQATT, CDR2 SNEGSKA, per germline (reference sequence). Trimming cost V 6 bases and J 3 bases; bases outside gene matches: 9. The CDR3 is 15 residues long. In nucleotides, the CDR3 is TGCAGTGCACGCTCTGCGGGAGGGATCTACAATGAGCAGTTCTTC. Translation gives CSARSAGGIYNEQFF.

The sample holds many counts of this clonotype. V is TRBV5-1 and J is TRBJ2-3; the match to TRBD2 covers 11 bases. The CDR3 extends over 15 amino acids. Germline CDR1 and CDR2: SGHRS and YFSETQ. J lost 6 bases, V lost 2 bases, and 5 bases had no gene match. CDR3 in DNA: TGCGCCAGCAGCTTTCGGACTAGCGGGTTCGATACGCAGTATTTT. Protein: CASSFRTSGFDTQYF.

This rearrangement joins TRBV3-1 to TRBJ2-1; TRBD2 might be the D (5 bases). The CDR3 is 12 residues long. The V end was cut by 0 bases, the J end by 15 bases, with 12 bases between. From germline, CDR1 is LGHDT and CDR2 YNNKEL (reference sequence). The chain's CDR3 is CASSQDGRLTFF. The CDR3 DNA reads as TGTGCCAGCAGCCAAGATGGGAGACTTACGTTCTTC.

To note about this clonotype: This may arise from a read error, as a much more abundant clone is one base away. The rearrangement uses TRBV7-9 and TRBJ2-1; D is possibly TRBD1 (6 bases). With 4 bases removed from V and 6 bases from J, the gap between germline ends came to 13 bases. CDR3 length: 14 residues. Germline V gene sequence: CDR1 SEHNR, CDR2 FQNEAQ (reference sequence). The CDR3 region has the DNA TGTGCCAGCAGCTCGAGCTGGGGGCGCAATGAGCAGTTCTTC. Translated, it gives CASSSSWGRNEQFF.

This clonotype was recorded many times. The rearrangement links TRBV3-1 to TRBJ1-1, with D possibly matching TRBD1 (5 bases). With 5 bases removed from V and 10 bases from J, the gap between germline ends came to 20 bases. Germline V gene sequence: CDR1 LGHDT, CDR2 YNNKEL (reference sequence). The CDR3 is 14 amino acids. The CDR3: CASSARDGSNRAFF. In DNA form, the CDR3 reads TGTGCCAGCAGCGCGCGGGACGGGAGTAACAGAGCTTTCTTT. The full variable domain, with the rest looked up from reference TRBV3-1 and TRBJ1-1, is DTAVSQTPKYLVTQMGNDKSIKCEQNLGHDTMYWYKQDSKKFLKIMFSYNNKELIINETVPNRFSPKSPDKAHLNLHINSLELGDSAVYFCASSARDGSNRAFFGQGTRLTVV.

This clonotype was detected a few times. The chain links TRBV6-2 or TRBV6-3 to TRBJ1-2; D is uncertain. Deletions cut 2 bases from V and 6 bases from J, with 10 bases between. Germline-derived CDR1 and CDR2 are MNHEY and SVGEGT. The CDR3 runs 13 residues. The CDR3 region has the DNA TGTGCCAGCAGTTACATCGGGGTCCATGGCTACACCTTC. This translates into CASSYIGVHGYTF.

The chain combines TRBV29-1 with TRBJ2-2; TRBD2 is a possible D gene (7 bases). The CDR3 spans 15 residues. Trimming took off 1 base at V and 6 bases at J, with 15 bases between the two ends. Germline-derived CDR1 and CDR2 are SQVTM and ANQGSEA. In nucleotides, the CDR3 is TGCAGCGTTGAAGGTCCACAGGGAGGGGCCGGGGAGCTGTTTTTT. Protein sequence: CSVEGPQGGAGELFF.

The chain recombines TRBV7-2 with TRBJ1-4; D is undetermined. CDR1 and CDR2 from the germline V gene are SGHTA and FQGNSA. The CDR3 is 14 residues long. Trimming shortened V by 5 bases and J by 4 bases, and 11 bases separated the two germline ends. For the CDR3, the DNA is TGTGCCAGCAGCCGGGCGGGGAGTAATGAAAAACTGTTTTTT. Protein sequence: CASSRAGSNEKLFF.

This sequence joins TRBV19 and TRBJ2-4; D may be TRBD1 or TRBD2 (5 bases each). Per germline, CDR1 LNHDA and CDR2 SQIVND (reference sequence). Trimming took 9 bases from V and 13 from J, leaving 22 bases between them. The CDR3 extends over 13 amino acids. DNA for the CDR3: TGTGCCAGCATGGCAGGCTCCTTGGGGGAGCAGTACTTC. Translating gives CASMAGSLGEQYF.

V is TRBV7-2 and J is TRBJ2-1; TRBD2 might be the D (5 bases). The CDR3 has 15 amino acids. Trimming took off 10 bases at V and 0 bases at J, with 16 bases between the two ends. Germline loops: CDR1 SGHTA, CDR2 FQGNSA. CDR3 DNA sequence: TGTGCCACCAAAGCTTCGGGAAGCTCCTACAATGAGCAGTTCTTC. Translated, it gives CATKASGSSYNEQFF.

This chain connects TRBV20-1 to TRBJ2-1; 9 bases map to TRBD2. The DNA end is more similar to TRBJ2-7, so the J call may be wrong. CDR3 length: 14 amino acids. Per germline, CDR1 DFQATT and CDR2 SNEGSKA (reference sequence). DNA for the CDR3: TGCAGTACCATCCCGGGACTAGCCACCAATGAGCAGTACTTC. It yields the protein CSTIPGLATNEQYF.